The TCR beta chain under discussion was sequenced for a study of T cell responses to AZD1222 COVID-19 vaccine. Germline-derived CDR1 and CDR2 are SGHKS and YYEKEE (reference sequence). This CDR3 contains 13 residues. The V gene lost 1 base and the J gene lost 1 base, with 5 bases spanning the gap. Profiled with immunoSEQ multiplex PCR; TCRdb holds only in-frame clones, not every one. The sample has roughly 180,000 clones; 87% are singletons. The chain recombines TRBV5-5 with TRBJ1-1; no clear D. The receptor was isolated from an adult in good health. Source: peripheral blood, taken on day 0 of MenACWY control vaccination. In DNA form, the CDR3 reads TGTGCCAGCAGCTTGTGGCAGAACACTGAAGCTTTCTTT. It translates to CASSLWQNTEAFF.